One sample yielded the 30 T cell receptor beta chains listed below, sequenced in a study of Graves' ophthalmopathy and Graves' hyperthyroidism. The study amplified TCR beta CDR3 regions using RNA transcripts. The library came from an HTBI-primed first-round RT-PCR and a second-round multiplex PCR. TCRdb re-analysed the multiplex PCR reads in MiXCR, keeping a single row per CDR3 protein. In the table there are about 410,000 distinct CDR3 sequences, approximately 20% of which are singletons. The sequencing sample was made of peripheral blood. The receptors were sampled from a woman aged 18-30 years with Graves' ophthalmopathy.

This clonotype was seen many times. The chain employs TRBV6-1 and TRBJ1-5; D unresolved. The CDR3 sequence is 15 residues long. Trimming stripped 2 bases from V and 4 bases from J, with 12 bases between. Germline CDR1 and CDR2: MNHNS and SASEGT. The CDR3 sequence: CASSEQDRGNQPQHF. The DNA for the CDR3 is TGTGCCAGCAGTGAACAGGACCGCGGAAATCAGCCCCAGCATTTT.

In its sample, this clonotype was seen many times. The chain couples TRBV30 to TRBJ2-7; TRBD1 matches 9 bases. The CDR3 totals 13 residues. Germline assignment: CDR1 GTSNPN and CDR2 SVGIG (reference sequence). V was clipped by 4 bases and J by 4 bases; unmatched bases: 5. DNA for the CDR3: TGTGCCTGGAAAGGGACAGGGAGATACGAGCAGTACTTC. This translates into CAWKGTGRYEQYF. The variable domain in full, completed from reference TRBV30 and TRBJ2-7, reads SQTIHQWPATLVQPVGSPLSLECTVEGTSNPNLYWYRQAAGRGLQLLFYSVGIGQISSEVPQNLSASRPQDRQFILSSKKLLLSDSGFYLCAWKGTGRYEQYFGPGTRLTVT.

This clonotype was recorded many times. The chain has TRBV28 and TRBJ1-2; D is ambiguous. V lost 2 bases, J lost 8 bases, and 12 bases lay in between. CDR3 size: 13 residues. Germline V gene lookup returns CDR1 MDHEN and CDR2 SYDVKM. CDR3 protein: CASSLHRGGGYTF. CDR3 in DNA: TGTGCCAGCAGTTTACACCGCGGAGGGGGCTACACCTTC.

This clonotype was counted at least ten times. The genes are TRBV6-5 and TRBJ1-5, with D possibly being TRBD1 (5 bases). The CDR3 is 16 amino acids. The germline V and J ends were trimmed by 2 bases and 6 bases, with 17 bases remaining between them. In germline, CDR1 is MNHEY, CDR2 SVGAGI. For the CDR3, the DNA is TGTGCCAGCAGTTACGGAGGGCTAAGGGGCACTCAGCCCCAGCATTTT. Its translation is CASSYGGLRGTQPQHF.

The V and J genes are TRBV10-3 and TRBJ1-1; 10 nucleotides agree with TRBD1. With 9 bases clipped from V and 5 bases from J, the junction kept 3 bases outside the gene matches. The germline gives CDR1 ENHRY, CDR2 SYGVKD. There are 12 residues in the CDR3. The CDR3 spells CAMGTGATEAFF. CDR3 coding DNA: TGTGCCATGGGGACAGGGGCTACTGAAGCTTTCTTT.

This clonotype was recorded at least ten times. The chain joins TRBV28 to TRBJ2-7; 7 bases are a match to TRBD1. Germline V gives CDR1 MDHEN, CDR2 SYDVKM. V trimming: 5 bases; J trimming: 4 bases; junction bases outside the gene matches: 17. CDR3 length equals 17 residues. CDR3 sequence reads: CASSPHMGQPNGYEQYF. The CDR3 DNA reads as TGTGCCAGCAGTCCCCACATGGGACAGCCTAATGGGTACGAGCAGTACTTC.

In this sample, this clonotype turned up a few times. The chain has TRBV12-5 and TRBJ1-1; no clear D. The V end was cut by 0 bases, the J end by 1 base, with 3 bases between. There are 13 residues in the CDR3. In germline, CDR1 is LGHNT, CDR2 FRNRAP. The CDR3 protein is CASGLVPNTEAFF. The CDR3 DNA reads as TGTGCTAGTGGTTTGGTACCGAACACTGAAGCTTTCTTT.

This clonotype was observed at least ten times. The rearrangement links TRBV20-1 to TRBJ1-2; D ambiguous. There are 13 residues in the CDR3. Germline V lookup: CDR1 DFQATT, CDR2 SNEGSKA (reference sequence). Trimming took off 1 base at V and 3 bases at J, with 9 bases between the two ends. The CDR3 here is CSARAGGDYGYTF. In nucleotides, the CDR3 is TGCAGTGCTAGAGCCGGTGGAGACTATGGCTACACCTTC.

This clonotype was observed at least ten times. The CDR3 spells CASLTDTEAFF. CDR3 coding DNA: TGTGCCAGCCTTACCGACACTGAAGCTTTCTTT. V is TRBV28 and J is TRBJ1-1; D not certain. Germline V CDR1 and CDR2: MDHEN, SYDVKM. V was pared by 8 bases and J by 3 bases, with 7 bases between. The CDR3 loop spans 11 amino acids.

In the case of this clonotype: It may be a read error: a sequence one base away is much more abundant. This chain uses TRBV27 with TRBJ2-7; the D is unclear. Trimming pared 5 bases from V and 7 bases from J, leaving 18 bases between. The V gene's germline CDR1 is MNHEY and CDR2 SMNVEV (reference sequence). The CDR3 runs 14 residues. CDR3 DNA: TGTGCCAGCAGTCCAGTAGGCTTCCCGGTAGAGCAGTACTTC. As protein: CASSPVGFPVEQYF.

This clonotype was observed at least ten times. The chain couples TRBV7-2 to TRBJ1-3; D remains ambiguous. The CDR3 spans 14 residues. With 1 base removed from V and 5 bases from J, the gap between germline ends came to 9 bases. Germline CDR1 and CDR2: SGHTA and FQGNSA. In nucleotides, the CDR3 is TGTGCCAGCAGCTTAGACGATCGTAGAAACACCATATATTTT. Encoded protein: CASSLDDRRNTIYF.

This clonotype was seen many times. The chain has TRBV6-1 and TRBJ2-7; 8 bases fit TRBD2. V gave up 4 bases and J gave up 1 base; unmatched junction bases: 6. From germline, CDR1 is MNHNS and CDR2 SASEGT. CDR3 length: 15 residues. The chain's CDR3 is CASSATGGPSYEQYF. CDR3 in DNA: TGTGCCAGCAGTGCGACGGGGGGGCCTTCCTACGAGCAGTACTTC.

The gene calls are TRBV20-1 and TRBJ2-7; no clear D gene. The V and J ends lost 3 bases and 6 bases respectively, with 21 bases between them. The germline gives CDR1 DFQATT, CDR2 SNEGSKA (reference sequence). The CDR3 is 15 residues long. This CDR3 reads CSARARDSTIGEQYF. CDR3 nucleotides: TGCAGTGCTAGGGCCCGCGACTCCACTATCGGCGAGCAGTACTTC.

This clonotype was picked up a small number of times. V is TRBV24-1 and J is TRBJ2-5; D is unclear. Per the germline V gene, CDR1 is KGHDR and CDR2 is SFDVKD. The CDR3 is 13 residues long. V was clipped by 3 bases and J by 6 bases, with 10 bases between them. The CDR3 bases are TGTGCCACCAGTGATCCCCGTAGGCAGACCCAGTACTTC. Its protein product is CATSDPRRQTQYF.

J is TRBJ1-1 and V is TRBV6-1; 9 positions match TRBD1. Germline-derived CDR1 and CDR2 are MNHNS and SASEGT. The CDR3 is 14 amino acids. The trim removed 8 bases at V and 0 bases at J, leaving 4 bases unmatched. CDR3 coding DNA: TGTGCCAGCGGGGGGGACAGGGTGAACACTGAAGCTTTCTTT. The encoded protein is CASGGDRVNTEAFF.

This clonotype has at least ten counts. The rearrangement links TRBV27 to TRBJ2-7; D is unresolved. CDR1 and CDR2 (germline): MNHEY, SMNVEV (reference sequence). V lost 2 bases to trimming and J lost 5 bases, with 25 bases between them. The CDR3 consists of 18 residues. The CDR3 spells CASSLGPQLSDLRHEQYF. The CDR3 DNA sequence: TGTGCCAGCAGTTTAGGCCCACAGTTATCGGACCTCAGACACGAGCAGTACTTC.

This clonotype was seen at least ten times. The chain uses TRBV6-5 and TRBJ2-7, with D maybe TRBD2 (7 bases). V lost 6 bases, J lost 0 bases, and 15 bases lay in between. The CDR3 has 15 residues. Germline V CDR1 and CDR2: MNHEY, SVGAGI. The CDR3 region has the DNA TGTGCCAGCAGGTGGGAGGGGGGGAGCTCCTACGAGCAGTACTTC. This translates into CASRWEGGSSYEQYF.

This clonotype was counted many times. The chain recombines TRBV10-3 with TRBJ1-2; 7 bases line up with TRBD1. In germline, CDR1 is ENHRY, CDR2 SYGVKD. Trimming removed 6 bases from V and 5 bases from J; junction bases left unmatched: 3. The length of the CDR3 is 12 residues. The CDR3 sequence: CAISQQGYGYTF. For the CDR3, the DNA is TGTGCCATCAGCCAACAGGGGTATGGCTACACCTTC.

The sample holds a few counts of this clonotype. The V and J genes are TRBV10-2 and TRBJ2-5; TRBD2 aligns across 9 bases. CDR1 and CDR2 from the germline V gene are WSHSY and SAAADI. V was clipped by 6 bases and J by 4 bases; unmatched bases: 9. The CDR3 sequence is 15 residues long. CDR3 nucleotide sequence: TGCGCCAGCAGCGGTAGCGGGAGAATCGGAGAGACCCAGTACTTC. Translating gives CASSGSGRIGETQYF.

Ten or more counts support this clonotype. The chain couples TRBV7-2 to TRBJ2-4; perhaps TRBD1 as D (6 bases). Germline values: CDR1 SGHTA, CDR2 FQGNSA. The CDR3 runs 12 residues. V was clipped by 4 bases and J by 9 bases, with 10 bases between them. The DNA of the CDR3 is TGTGCCAGCAGCTACCGGGACACCATTCAGTACTTC. It translates to CASSYRDTIQYF.

The chain links TRBV25-1 to TRBJ1-5; D is perhaps TRBD1 (6 bases). This CDR3 spans 12 amino acids. The V gene's germline CDR1 is MGHDK and CDR2 SYGVNS. The CDR3 loop is CVQPRGHQPQHF. The CDR3 DNA is TGTGTCCAACCCAGGGGCCATCAGCCCCAGCATTTT.

This clonotype came up many times. The chain links TRBV7-2 to TRBJ1-3; no clear D gene. CDR3 length equals 14 residues. Trimming removed 1 base at V and 4 bases at J, with 8 bases between. CDR1 SGHTA and CDR2 FQGNSA come from the germline V gene. The CDR3, as DNA: TGTGCCAGCAGCTTAGGATCAGGAGGAAACACCATATATTTT. Residues: CASSLGSGGNTIYF.

This clonotype occurred many times. The chain couples TRBV19 to TRBJ1-1; D not resolved. V was trimmed by 3 bases and J by 0 bases, leaving 8 bases between them. The length of the CDR3 is 14 residues. CDR1 is LNHDA and CDR2 is SQIVND in the germline V gene (reference sequence). CDR3 sequence: CASSIGIMNTEAFF. The CDR3 region has the DNA TGTGCCAGTAGTATTGGGATTATGAACACTGAAGCTTTCTTT.

The sample holds many counts of this clonotype. The rearrangement joins TRBV6-6 to TRBJ2-7, with TRBD1 matching 7 bases. The CDR3 covers 13 residues. After removal of 5 bases from V and 6 bases from J, the junction contained 7 bases not matched to a gene. Germline CDR1 is MNHNY and CDR2 is SVGAGI (reference sequence). The CDR3 coding sequence is TGTGCCAGCAGTACGACAGGGTCGGGCGAGCAGTACTTC. Translating gives CASSTTGSGEQYF.

V gene TRBV6-5 combines with J gene TRBJ1-1, with a possible D match to TRBD1 (5 bases). Deletions cut 4 bases from V and 5 bases from J, with 14 bases between. CDR1 MNHEY and CDR2 SVGAGI come from the germline V gene. The CDR3 length is 14 residues. The CDR3 region is CASSLQGGWTEAFF. The CDR3 DNA reads as TGTGCCAGCAGTTTGCAGGGTGGTTGGACTGAAGCTTTCTTT.

This clonotype was observed at least ten times. The chain uses TRBV6-2 or TRBV6-3 and TRBJ1-1; D may be TRBD1 (5 bases). Trimming removed 6 bases at V and 6 bases at J, with 14 bases between. The CDR3 sequence is 13 residues long. Germline V gene lookup returns CDR1 MNHEY and CDR2 SVGEGT. The CDR3 here is CASSFLGVSEAFF. The DNA of the CDR3 is TGTGCCAGCAGCTTCCTGGGGGTGTCTGAAGCTTTCTTT.

This clonotype occurred many times. This chain joins TRBV6-2 or TRBV6-3 and TRBJ1-2, with D uncertain. The CDR3 length is 13 residues. From germline, CDR1 is MNHEY and CDR2 SVGEGT. V shed 6 bases and J shed 0 bases, with 8 bases lying between them. CDR3 sequence reads: CASSAGTNYGYTF. In DNA form, the CDR3 reads TGTGCCAGCAGCGCCGGTACTAACTATGGCTACACCTTC.

This clonotype was recorded many times. The chain carries TRBV5-1 and TRBJ2-7; D remains ambiguous. V was trimmed by 4 bases and J by 1 base, leaving 9 bases between them. This CDR3 contains 13 residues. Germline V gene data show CDR1 as SGHRS and CDR2 as YFSETQ. CDR3: CASSQPGSYEQYF. DNA for the CDR3: TGCGCCAGCAGCCAGCCCGGATCCTACGAGCAGTACTTC.

This clonotype was recorded at least ten times. This chain uses TRBV29-1 with TRBJ1-1; D not certain. Between the trimmed V and J ends, which lost 0 bases and 10 bases, there was a span of 12 bases. The V gene's germline CDR1 is SQVTM and CDR2 ANQGSEA. The CDR3 has 12 amino acids. The CDR3 DNA reads as TGCAGCGTTGAAGAAAAACAGTTGGGAGCTTTCTTT. It yields the protein CSVEEKQLGAFF.

This clonotype was detected many times. V and J are TRBV12-3 or TRBV12-4 and TRBJ1-5; D not certain. The CDR3 is made up of 13 amino acids. V was pared by 2 bases and J by 9 bases, with 11 bases between. The DNA for the CDR3 is TGTGCCAGCAGTTTAAGTCCCCAGAGGCCCCAGCATTTT. Translating gives CASSLSPQRPQHF.